This TCR beta chain was found in a study of T cells in tumors and immune-related adverse events (dated by TCRdb to about 2021). Including cysteine and phenylalanine, the CDR3 has 14 amino acids. Of all the DNA, just the CDR3 is kept, 42 bases in frame from base 1. Ends trimmed: V by 10 bases, J by 4 bases; bases unmatched to a gene: 12. Looking up the germline V gene yields CDR1 SGHTA and CDR2 FQGNSA. The meaning of the sample's treatment or condition label: nivolumab (PD-1 blockade) given before sampling. The DNeasy Blood and Tissue Kit was used to extract DNA from formalin-fixed paraffin-embedded specimens. Details on this clone: The antigen it binds to is not known. Per-nucleotide qualities are absent, and no much larger clonotype sits a single base away.

Using the immunoSEQ assay, the TCR beta locus was amplified and sequenced, producing bulk TCR Vbeta CDR3 data. As for the authors' bioinformatics: Non-productive CDR3s, sequences shorter than 7 amino acids, and those not starting with C or ending with F/W were excluded. Analysis was limited to specimens with at least 1000 reads, and clonotypes were defined at the amino acid level. Clonality was computed as 1 minus Pielou's evenness. To equalize library sizes, abundance-weighted random subsampling with replacement was performed 100 times so that 95% confidence intervals could be reported. The Morisita overlap index was used to quantify repertoire overlap, and for each specimen the top 40 clones were checked for overlap with the irAE. The source is immuneACCESS, and TCRdb retained only in-frame sequences with V and J called. Part of the clones is not carried over; for the studies checked, unresolved V genes explain less than half of this, and the remainder is unexplained. V and J calls and clone size are those listed in that table; D and trimming were worked out from the DNA. The sample data list under 10,000 clones, and around 95% of these were observed just once. 2.2% of the sample goes to the ten largest clones.

Here the sequenced sample was lymph node tissue, taken from a patient treated with anti-PD-1 therapy. Here the chain combines TRBV7-2 and TRBJ2-5; 7 junctional bases match TRBD2. This receptor was taken from a female donor with metastatic renal cell carcinoma. At the DNA level, the sequence is TGTGCCACCCTCACGGGGGGATTGGGAGAGACCCAGTACTTC. This yields the protein CATLTGGLGETQYF.